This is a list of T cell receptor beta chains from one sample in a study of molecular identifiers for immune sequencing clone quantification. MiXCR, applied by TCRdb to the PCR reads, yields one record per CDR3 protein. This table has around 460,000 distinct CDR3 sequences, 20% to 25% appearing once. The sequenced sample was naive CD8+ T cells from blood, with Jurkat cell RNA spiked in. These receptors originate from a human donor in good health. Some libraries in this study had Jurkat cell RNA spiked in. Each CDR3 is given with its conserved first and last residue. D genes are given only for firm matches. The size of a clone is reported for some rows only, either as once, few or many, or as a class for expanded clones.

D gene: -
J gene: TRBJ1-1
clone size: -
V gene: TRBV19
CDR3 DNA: TGTGCCAGCGGACAGCTACCTGGAGCTTTCTTT
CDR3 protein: CASGQLPGAFF

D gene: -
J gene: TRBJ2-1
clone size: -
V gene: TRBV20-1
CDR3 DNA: TGCAGTGCGCAGCGTTGGGATGTCTACAATGAGCAGTTCTTC
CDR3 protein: CSAQRWDVYNEQFF

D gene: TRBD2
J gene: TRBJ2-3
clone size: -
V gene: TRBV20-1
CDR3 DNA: TGCAGTGCTAGAGGTCGGGGACTAGCGGAGAATTGGGATACGCAGTATTTT
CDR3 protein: CSARGRGLAENWDTQYF

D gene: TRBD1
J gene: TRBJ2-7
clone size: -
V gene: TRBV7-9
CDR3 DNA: TGTGCCAGCAGCCTACGGACAGGGGGCGTCTCGTCTCGGGAGCAGTACTTC
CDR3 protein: CASSLRTGGVSSREQYF

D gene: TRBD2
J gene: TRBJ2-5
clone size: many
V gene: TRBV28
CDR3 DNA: TGTGCCAGCACCCGCCGGGAGGGGCTGAGTGAGACCCAGTACTTC
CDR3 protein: CASTRREGLSETQYF

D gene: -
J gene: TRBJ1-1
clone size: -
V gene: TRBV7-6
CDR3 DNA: TGTGCCAGCAGCTTAAACCAACGAGGGGCGTACACTGAAGCTTTCTTT
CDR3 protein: CASSLNQRGAYTEAFF

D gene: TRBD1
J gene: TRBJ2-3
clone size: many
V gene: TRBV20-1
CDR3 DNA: TGCAGTGCTGTCCCGGACAGGCTCACAGATACGCAGTATTTT
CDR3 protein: CSAVPDRLTDTQYF

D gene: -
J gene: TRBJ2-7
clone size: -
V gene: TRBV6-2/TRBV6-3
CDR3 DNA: TGTGCCAGCACATCGTCTGGCTACGAGCAGTACTTC
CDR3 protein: CASTSSGYEQYF

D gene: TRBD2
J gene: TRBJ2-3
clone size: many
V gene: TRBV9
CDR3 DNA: TGTGCCAGCAGCTCTACTAGCGGTCACACAGATACGCAGTATTTT
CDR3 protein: CASSSTSGHTDTQYF

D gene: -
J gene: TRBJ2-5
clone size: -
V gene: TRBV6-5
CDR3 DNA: TGTGCCAGCACCTCGGGGTCTGCGGGCCTCCGGGAGACCCAGTACTTC
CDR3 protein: CASTSGSAGLRETQYF

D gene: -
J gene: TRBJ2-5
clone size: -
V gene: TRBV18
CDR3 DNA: TGTGCCAGCTCACCGGTTGGGGATCAAGAGACCCAGTACTTC
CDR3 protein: CASSPVGDQETQYF

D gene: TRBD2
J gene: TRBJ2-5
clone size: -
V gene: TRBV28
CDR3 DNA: TGTGCCAGCAGTTTCTGGAGCAGGGCGACTAGCGGGAGTCCTAAAGTGGAGACCCAGTACTTC
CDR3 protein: CASSFWSRATSGSPKVETQYF

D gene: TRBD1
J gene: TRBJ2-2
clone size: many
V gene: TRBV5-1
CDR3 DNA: TGCGCCAGCAGCTTGGAATGGGACAGGGGGCCCACCGGGGAGCTGTTTTTT
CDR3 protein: CASSLEWDRGPTGELFF

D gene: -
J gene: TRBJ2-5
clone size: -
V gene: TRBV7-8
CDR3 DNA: TGTGCCAGCAGCCACGGGGGGCTCTCCCAAGAGACCCAGTACTTC
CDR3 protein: CASSHGGLSQETQYF

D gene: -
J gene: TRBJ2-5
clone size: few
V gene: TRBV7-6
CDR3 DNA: TGTGCCAGCAGCCCCCGGGACTCACCAAGCGGGGAGACCCAGTACTTC
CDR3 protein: CASSPRDSPSGETQYF

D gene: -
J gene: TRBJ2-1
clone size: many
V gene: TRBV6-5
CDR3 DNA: TGTGCCAGCTCTTGGGGCGGGGCAGCAAATGAGCAGTTCTTC
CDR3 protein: CASSWGGAANEQFF

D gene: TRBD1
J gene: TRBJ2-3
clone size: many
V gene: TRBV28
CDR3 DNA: TGTGCCAGCAGGCCCGACTCAGGGGGCACGCAGTATTTT
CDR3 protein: CASRPDSGGTQYF

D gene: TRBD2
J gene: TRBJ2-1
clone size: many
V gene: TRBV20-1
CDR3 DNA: TGCAGTGCTAGAGTAGCGGGGGGGTACAATGAGCAGTTCTTC
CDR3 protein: CSARVAGGYNEQFF

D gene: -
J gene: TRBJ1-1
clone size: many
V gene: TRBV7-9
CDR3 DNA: TGTGCCAGCAGCCCTCTAGTCTTCTTGAACACTGAAGCTTTCTTT
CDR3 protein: CASSPLVFLNTEAFF

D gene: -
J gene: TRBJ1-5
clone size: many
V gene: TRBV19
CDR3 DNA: TGTGCCAGTAGTATAGTTGGGGGACAGCCCCAGCATTTT
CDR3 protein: CASSIVGGQPQHF

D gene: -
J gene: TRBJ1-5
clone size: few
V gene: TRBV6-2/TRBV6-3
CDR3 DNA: TGTGCCAGCAGGGTAGAGAGCAGTCAGCCCCAGCATTTT
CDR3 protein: CASRVESSQPQHF

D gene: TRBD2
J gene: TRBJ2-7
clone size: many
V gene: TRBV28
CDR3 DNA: TGTGCCAGCAGTGAGCCGACTAGCATCTACGAGCAGTACTTC
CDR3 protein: CASSEPTSIYEQYF

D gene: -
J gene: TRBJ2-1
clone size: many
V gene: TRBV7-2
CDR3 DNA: TGTGCCAGCAGCCCGGACAATTACAATGAGCAGTTCTTC
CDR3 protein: CASSPDNYNEQFF

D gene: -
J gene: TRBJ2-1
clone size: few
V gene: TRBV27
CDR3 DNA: TGTGCCAGCAGTCCTCTAGGGGCCCTTTTCTACAATGAGCAGTTCTTC
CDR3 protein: CASSPLGALFYNEQFF

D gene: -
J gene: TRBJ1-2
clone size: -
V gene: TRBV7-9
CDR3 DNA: TGTGCCAGCAGCTCTTTCAGACTCGAAGGCTACACCTTC
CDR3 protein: CASSSFRLEGYTF

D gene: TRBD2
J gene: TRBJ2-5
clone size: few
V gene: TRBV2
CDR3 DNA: TGTGCCAGCAGGCTTGTCGGGGGGGGATCTTTGGAGACCCAGTACTTC
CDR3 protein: CASRLVGGGSLETQYF

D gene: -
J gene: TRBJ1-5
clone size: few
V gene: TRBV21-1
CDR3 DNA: TGTGCCAGCAGTAGGACGGCAGGGGGCAACAATCAGCCCCAGCATTTT
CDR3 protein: CASSRTAGGNNQPQHF

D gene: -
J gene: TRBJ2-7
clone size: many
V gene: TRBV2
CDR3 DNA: TGTGCCAGCAGTGAGGAGGGGGACTACGAGCAGTACTTC
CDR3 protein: CASSEEGDYEQYF

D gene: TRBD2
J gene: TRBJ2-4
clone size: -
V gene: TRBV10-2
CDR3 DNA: TGCGCCAGCAGCAAAGGGAGGGGCCTGCAACTAGCCAAAAACATTCAGTACTTC
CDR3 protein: CASSKGRGLQLAKNIQYF

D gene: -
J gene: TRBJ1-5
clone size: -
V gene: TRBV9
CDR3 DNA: TGTGCCAGCAGCGTAGGGGGTTATCAGCCCCAGGATTTT
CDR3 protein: CASSVGGYQPQDF

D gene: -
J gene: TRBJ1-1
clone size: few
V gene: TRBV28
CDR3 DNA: TGTGCCAGCAGTTTACCCGGAGGCTCTAAAGCTTTCTTT
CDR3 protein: CASSLPGGSKAFF